This T cell receptor beta chain is drawn from a study of Ad26.COV2.S vaccination and SARS-CoV-2 variants. TCRdb's copy holds only in-frame clones and misses some; the assay was immunoSEQ multiplex PCR. The sample shows 300,000 to 350,000 clones, roughly 86% of them seen only once. Treatment denoted: 15 to 20 received Ad26.COV2.S at low or high dose, single or two shots; about 5 received placebo; per-sample allocation not given. Repertoires come from day 63 after the first vaccine or placebo injection. The germline CDR1 and CDR2 sequences are SGDLS and YYNGEE. The CDR3 covers 17 residues. Trimming took 0 bases from V and 2 from J; bases not matched to a gene: 10.

Sequencing was performed on peripheral blood, taken in a trial of Ad26.COV2.S vaccine versus placebo. This clonotype was obtained from a person aged 18-65 years who received the Ad26.COV2.S COVID-19 vaccine or a placebo. The chain links TRBV9 to TRBJ2-5, with 7 bases fitting TRBD2. CDR3 region: CASSVDGGGIGQETQYF. In DNA form, the CDR3 reads TGTGCCAGCAGCGTAGATGGCGGGGGTATCGGGCAAGAGACCCAGTACTTC.